A single sample is the source of the 2 T cell receptor beta chains below, sequenced in a study of CXCR3-negative and CXCR3-positive naive CD8 T cells. Preparation of TRB cDNA libraries relied on 5' RACE carrying UMI labels. No DNA is given; TCRdb re-called the 5' RACE reads and lists each CDR3 protein once. The sample has over 100,000 distinct CDR3 sequences. The sequenced material came from naive CXCR3- CD8+ T cells from blood. The subset here: CD45RO-CCR7+CD27+CD95- naive CD8+ T cells lacking CXCR3 (TNR3-). These receptors all come from a human donor in good health. Some clones in this sample may be carry-over from other donors' samples.

The chain employs TRBV3-1 and TRBJ2-1; TCRdb proposes TRBD2, but this gene call is untestable without DNA. Germline V lookup: CDR1 LGHDT, CDR2 YNNKEL (reference sequence). This CDR3 contains 13 residues. The chain's CDR3 is CASSQGTYNEQFF.

This sequence joins TRBV4-2 and TRBJ1-2. This CDR3 is 16 amino acids long. The germline CDR1 and CDR2 sequences are LGHNA and YNFKEQ. CDR3 region: CASSQDRLTQHYGYTF.